One T cell receptor beta chain is described in this entry. What it binds is unknown. These data are taken from a study of graft-versus-host responses after intestinal transplantation. Overall study context: Each patient got anti-thymocyte globulin induction, then tacrolimus and steroids for around 3 years.

The CDR3 is made up of 17 amino acids. The ends were cut back, 3 bases at V and 2 bases at J, with 18 bases in the middle. Germline values: CDR1 LNHDA, CDR2 SQIVND (reference sequence). Method: immunoSEQ multiplex PCR; TCRdb's copy keeps in-frame clones and lacks some. The sample lists roughly 92,000 clones; roughly 90% were seen once. The V call is TRBV19, the J call TRBJ2-3, with D possibly being TRBD2 (5 bases). Sequences were derived from unstimulated CD4+ T cells sorted from spleen or lymph node cells, sampled before transplant. This sequence originates from a human donor who was the organ donor for an intestinal transplant. CDR3: CASSMAVSTRATDTQYF. The CDR3 DNA sequence: TGTGCCAGTAGTATGGCGGTTAGTACGCGGGCCACAGATACGCAGTATTTT.